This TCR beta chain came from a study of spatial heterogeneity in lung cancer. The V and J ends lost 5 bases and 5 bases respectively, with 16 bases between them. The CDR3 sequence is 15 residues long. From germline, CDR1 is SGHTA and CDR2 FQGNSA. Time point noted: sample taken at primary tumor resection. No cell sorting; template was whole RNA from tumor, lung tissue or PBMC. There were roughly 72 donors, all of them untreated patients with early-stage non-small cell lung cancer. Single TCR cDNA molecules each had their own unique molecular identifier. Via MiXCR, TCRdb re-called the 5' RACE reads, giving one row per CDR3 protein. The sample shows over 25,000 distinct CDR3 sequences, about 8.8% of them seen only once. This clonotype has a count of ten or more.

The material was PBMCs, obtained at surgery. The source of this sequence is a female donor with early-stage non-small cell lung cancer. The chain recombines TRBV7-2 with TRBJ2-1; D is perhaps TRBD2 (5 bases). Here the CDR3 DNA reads TGTGCCAGCAGCCTAGAGGGAATCCGAAACAATGAGCAGTTCTTC. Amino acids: CASSLEGIRNNEQFF.